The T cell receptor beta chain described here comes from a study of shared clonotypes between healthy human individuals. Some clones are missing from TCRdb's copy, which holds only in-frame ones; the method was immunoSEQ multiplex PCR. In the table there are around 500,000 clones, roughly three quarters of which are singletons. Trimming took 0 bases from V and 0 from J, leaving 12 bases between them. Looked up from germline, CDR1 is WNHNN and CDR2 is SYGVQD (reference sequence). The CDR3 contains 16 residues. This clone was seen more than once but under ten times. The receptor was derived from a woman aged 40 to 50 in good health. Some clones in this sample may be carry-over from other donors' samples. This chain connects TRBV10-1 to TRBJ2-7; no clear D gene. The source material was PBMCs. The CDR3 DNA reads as TGCGCCAGCAGTGAGTCCCGCAGGCCTAGCTCCTACGAGCAGTACTTC. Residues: CASSESRRPSSYEQYF.